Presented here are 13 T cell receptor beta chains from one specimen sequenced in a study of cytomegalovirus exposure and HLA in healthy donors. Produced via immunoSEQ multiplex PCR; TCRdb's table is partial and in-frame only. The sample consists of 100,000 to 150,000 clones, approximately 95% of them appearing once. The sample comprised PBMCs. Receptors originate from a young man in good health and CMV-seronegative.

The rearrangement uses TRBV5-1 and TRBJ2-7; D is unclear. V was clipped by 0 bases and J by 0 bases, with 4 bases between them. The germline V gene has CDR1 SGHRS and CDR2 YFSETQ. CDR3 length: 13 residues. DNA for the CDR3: TGCGCCAGCAGCTTGGCTGTCTCCTACGAGCAGTACTTC. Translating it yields CASSLAVSYEQYF.

The CDR3 DNA follows: TGTGCCAGCAGCTTAGCCGACGGGGGGGGCAACGAGCAGTACTTC. It encodes CASSLADGGGNEQYF. This sequence joins TRBV13 and TRBJ2-7; TRBD2 matches at 8 bases. This CDR3 contains 15 residues. The germline gives CDR1 PRHDT, CDR2 FYEKMQ (reference sequence). V was pared by 1 base and J by 5 bases, with 7 bases of the junction left unmatched.

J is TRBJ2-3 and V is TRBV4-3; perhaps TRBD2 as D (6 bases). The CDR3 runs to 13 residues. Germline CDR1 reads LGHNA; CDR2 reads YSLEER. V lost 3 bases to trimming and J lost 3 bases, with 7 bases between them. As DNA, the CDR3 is TGCGCCAGCAGCCAGAGCGGGACAGATACGCAGTATTTT. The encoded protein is CASSQSGTDTQYF.

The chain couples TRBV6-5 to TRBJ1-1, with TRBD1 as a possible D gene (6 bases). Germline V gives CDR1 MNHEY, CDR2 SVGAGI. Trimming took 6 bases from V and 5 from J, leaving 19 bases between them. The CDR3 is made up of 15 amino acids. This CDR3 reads CASSQKQGEWTEAFF. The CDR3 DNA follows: TGTGCCAGCAGCCAAAAACAGGGAGAATGGACTGAAGCTTTCTTT.

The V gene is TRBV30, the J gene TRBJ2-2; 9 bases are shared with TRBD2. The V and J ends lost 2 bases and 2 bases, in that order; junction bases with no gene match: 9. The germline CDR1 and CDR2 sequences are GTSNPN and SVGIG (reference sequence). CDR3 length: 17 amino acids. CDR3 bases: TGTGCCTGGAGTCTTTGGACTAGCGACCCCAACACCGGGGAGCTGTTTTTT. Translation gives CAWSLWTSDPNTGELFF.

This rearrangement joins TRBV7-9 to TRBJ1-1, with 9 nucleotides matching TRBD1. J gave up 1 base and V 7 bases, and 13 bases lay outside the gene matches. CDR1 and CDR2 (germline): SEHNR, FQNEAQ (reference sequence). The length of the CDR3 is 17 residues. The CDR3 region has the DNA TGTGCCAGCACTGACCCGACAGGGGGAGTACAGAACACTGAAGCTTTCTTT. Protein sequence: CASTDPTGGVQNTEAFF.

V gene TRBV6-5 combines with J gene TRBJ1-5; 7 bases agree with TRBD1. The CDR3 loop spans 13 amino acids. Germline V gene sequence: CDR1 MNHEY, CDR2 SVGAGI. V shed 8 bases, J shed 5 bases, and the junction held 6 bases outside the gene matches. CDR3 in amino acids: CASGRQGDQPQHF. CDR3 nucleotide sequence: TGTGCCAGCGGCCGACAGGGAGATCAGCCCCAGCATTTT.

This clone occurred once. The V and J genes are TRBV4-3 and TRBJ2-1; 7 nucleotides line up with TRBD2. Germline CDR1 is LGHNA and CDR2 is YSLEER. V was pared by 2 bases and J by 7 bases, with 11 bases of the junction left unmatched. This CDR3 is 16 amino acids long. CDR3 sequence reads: CASSQWGGRIQNEQFF. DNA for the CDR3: TGCGCCAGCAGCCAATGGGGCGGGAGAATACAGAATGAGCAGTTCTTC.

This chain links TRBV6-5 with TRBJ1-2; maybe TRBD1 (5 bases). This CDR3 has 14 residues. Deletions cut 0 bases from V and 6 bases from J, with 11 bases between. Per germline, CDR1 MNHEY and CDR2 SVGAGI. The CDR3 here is CASSYSQGLHGYTF. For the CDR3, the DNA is TGTGCCAGCAGTTACTCGCAGGGCTTGCATGGCTACACCTTC.

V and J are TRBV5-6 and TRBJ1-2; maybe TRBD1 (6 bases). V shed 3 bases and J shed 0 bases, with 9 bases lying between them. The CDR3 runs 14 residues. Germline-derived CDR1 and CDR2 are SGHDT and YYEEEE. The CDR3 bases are TGTGCCAGCAGCTGGGACACCGCTAACTATGGCTACACCTTC. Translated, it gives CASSWDTANYGYTF.

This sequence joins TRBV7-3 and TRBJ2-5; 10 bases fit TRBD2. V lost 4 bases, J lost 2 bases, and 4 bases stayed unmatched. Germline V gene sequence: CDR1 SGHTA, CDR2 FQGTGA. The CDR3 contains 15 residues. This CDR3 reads CASSWGLARQETQYF. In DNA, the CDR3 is TGTGCCAGCAGCTGGGGACTAGCGCGACAAGAGACCCAGTACTTC.

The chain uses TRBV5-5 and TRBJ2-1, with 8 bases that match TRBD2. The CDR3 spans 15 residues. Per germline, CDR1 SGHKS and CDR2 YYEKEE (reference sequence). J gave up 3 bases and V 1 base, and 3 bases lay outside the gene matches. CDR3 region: CASSLSGLDYNEQFF. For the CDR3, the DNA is TGTGCCAGCAGCTTGTCGGGACTAGACTACAATGAGCAGTTCTTC.

For the CDR3, the DNA is TGTGCCAGCAGCCCCTCCCCGGACAGCTCCTATGGCTACACCTTC. Translated, it gives CASSPSPDSSYGYTF. The chain has TRBV7-6 and TRBJ1-2, with TRBD1 as a possible D gene (6 bases). The CDR3 has 15 residues. Germline V gives CDR1 SGHVS, CDR2 FNYEAQ. Deletions cut 5 bases from V and 4 bases from J, with 17 bases between.